The sample holds one count of the clone carrying this T cell receptor (beta chain). Germline V gives CDR1 SGHTA, CDR2 FQGNSA. Trimming at V came to 5 bases and at J to 1 base, leaving 11 bases not matched to a gene. This CDR3 contains 18 residues. In the original workflow: How many nucleated cells were present was estimated from reference gene primer amplification. The repertoire was sequenced with immunoSEQ multiplex PCR; TCRdb's copy has only in-frame clones and lacks some. That table furnishes V, J and clone size, whereas the DNA furnished D and trimming. The data contain a few hundred thousand clones, about 85% of them singletons. This specimen comes from a study of blood T cell repertoires in COVID-19.

Source material: peripheral blood. The clonotype was recovered from a human donor with COVID-19, enrolled during active disease. The donor label of this sample is uncertain. This sequence joins TRBV7-2 and TRBJ2-6; 7 nucleotides line up with TRBD1. The CDR3 coding sequence is TGTGCCAGCAGCCCCGGACAGGCCTTCTTTTCTGGGGCCAACGTCCTGACTTTC. Its protein is CASSPGQAFFSGANVLTF.